This entry features one T cell receptor (beta chain) sequence. Its antigen is still unknown. Molecules of cDNA were individually given unique molecular identifiers that were attached to them. One entry per CDR3 protein results from TCRdb running MiXCR on the 5' RACE reads. The repertoire includes under 85,000 distinct CDR3 sequences, 9% to 15% of them detected once, and 15% to 18% sits in the top ten. This entry comes from a study of early T cells in non-severe SARS-CoV-2 infection. On the study more broadly: Bulk RNA taken from unsorted whole blood was sequenced, leaving chains unpaired. Findings of the study overall: In VDJdb matching, anti-spike CD8 responses were favored while private and CD4 specificities went missing.

The length of the CDR3 is 19 residues. Looked up from germline, CDR1 is LGHNA and CDR2 is YNFKEQ. The V end lost 3 bases, the J end lost 4 bases, and 26 bases lay between the germline ends. This clonotype was obtained from an adult who was a healthcare worker with PCR-confirmed SARS-CoV-2 infection or an uninfected control (not recorded which). The donor label of this sample is uncertain. V usage is TRBV4-2 and J usage is TRBJ2-3; D remains ambiguous. The sequencing used whole blood, collected at baseline. The CDR3 reads CASSQGILRYLSGADTQYF. The CDR3 DNA is TGTGCCAGCAGCCAGGGCATACTCCGGTATCTATCCGGCGCAGATACGCAGTATTTT.